This T cell receptor (beta chain) was found in a study of CD8+CD57+ T cells in acquired aplastic anemia. Patients chosen for sequencing had shown CD8+CD57+ cell expansion by flow cytometry. Blood came from patients not yet given any therapy. As for this clonotype: As yet, its antigen is unknown.

Regarding the study as a whole: Any difference that existed in CD8+ Simpson's diversity between patients and controls was not significant. Found in both controls and patients were fewer than 35 CD8+ CDR3 sequences.

Trimming cost V 5 bases and J 7 bases, with 14 bases left between them. Germline lookup yields CDR1 WSHSY and CDR2 SAAADI. The CDR3 runs to 14 residues. The TCR beta profiling, which covered VDJ combination and CDR3 sequence, was carried out using genomic DNA as the template. MiXCR, run by TCRdb on the reads, gives a single entry per CDR3 protein. The repertoire holds around 200,000 distinct CDR3 sequences, with more than 45% as singletons. Sequencing was done on a sample of sorted CD4+, CD8+, or CD8+CD57+ T cells (not recorded which) from PBMCs. The TCR was taken from a human donor with aplastic anemia. V is TRBV10-2 and J is TRBJ2-2, with D unclear. The CDR3 coding sequence is TGCGCCAGCAGTCACCGGGCTGACGGCGGGGAGCTGTTTTTT. Protein sequence: CASSHRADGGELFF.